Given below is one TCR beta chain in context. This specimen comes from a study of blood T cell repertoires in COVID-19. Germline CDR1 reads LGHDT; CDR2 reads YNNKEL (reference sequence). The CDR3 is made up of 16 amino acids. V was trimmed by 1 base and J by 0 bases, leaving 11 bases between them. The data were produced by immunoSEQ multiplex PCR, yet TCRdb's version contains in-frame clones alone and is incomplete. The table records a few hundred thousand clones, roughly 87% of them present only once. Donors of Cohort 3 who recovered were those that had two negative PCRs, clearance, or symptom resolution.

V gene TRBV3-1 (or the pseudogene TRBV3-2) combines with J gene TRBJ2-3; D call uncertain. This clonotype was sampled from a woman in her fifties or sixties who had recovered from COVID-19. Sequencing was performed on PBMCs or T cells enriched from blood (not recorded which). The CDR3 loop is CASSQVVTSSTDTQYF. The CDR3 nucleotides read TGTGCCAGCAGCCAAGTCGTAACTTCTAGCACAGATACGCAGTATTTT.